The rows below give T cell receptor beta chains drawn from one sample of a study of blood T cell repertoires in COVID-19. The method was immunoSEQ multiplex PCR; TCRdb's version includes in-frame clones alone and lacks a portion of them. Of some 100,000 clones in the sample, just over 85% were seen once. Sequencing input: PBMCs or T cells enriched from blood (not recorded which). Receptor source: a woman between 50 and 59 years old who had recovered from COVID-19. Each CDR3 is given with its conserved first and last residue. A D gene is named only where the DNA matches it firmly.

J gene	V gene	D gene	CDR3 protein
TRBJ2-7	TRBV5-1	-	CASSSLDSLLDEQYF
TRBJ1-3	TRBV28	-	CASSSTGSLGGNTIYF
TRBJ1-1	TRBV7-9	-	CASSPPGGGVPEAFF
TRBJ1-2	TRBV5-5	-	CASTPDSDPYGYTF
TRBJ2-5	TRBV5-4	-	CASSPGVGETQYF
TRBJ2-1	TRBV5-1	TRBD2	CASSPGPSGNHNEQFF
TRBJ2-7	TRBV14	-	CASSRLEDSYEQYF
TRBJ2-7	TRBV11-2	-	CASSFRPAADYEQYF
TRBJ1-2	TRBV20-1	-	CSASRSGYTF
TRBJ1-6	TRBV5-1	-	CASSKTGGNSPLHF
TRBJ2-7	TRBV19	-	CASSIDGGTSYEQYF
TRBJ2-1	TRBV6-1	-	CASSEWPQTSNEQFF
TRBJ2-7	TRBV6-5	TRBD1	CASSYLSGGDSYEQYF
TRBJ1-4	TRBV19	-	CASRREPATNEKLFF
TRBJ1-1	TRBV5-4	-	CASSPEGPFLNTEAFF
TRBJ2-5	TRBV11-1	-	CASSFYMTQETQYF
TRBJ2-3	TRBV5-6	-	CASSLGGLDTQYF
TRBJ2-5	TRBV2	-	CASNGHPNIGTQYF
TRBJ2-7	TRBV23-1	-	CASSGTGTSYEQYF
TRBJ2-3	TRBV27	TRBD1	CASRARGITDTQYF
TRBJ2-7	TRBV25-1	TRBD2	CASWGGSEQYF
TRBJ1-2	TRBV2	TRBD1	CASTVTGGGYGYTF
TRBJ1-4	TRBV3-1/TRBV3-2	-	CASSQWQGLEKLFF
TRBJ1-6	TRBV5-1	-	CASSLDRYNSPLHF
TRBJ2-2	TRBV11-3	TRBD1	CASSFDRGNTGELFF
TRBJ2-7	TRBV9	TRBD1	CASSRTGTYEQYF
TRBJ2-7	TRBV28	-	CASTDSLYEQYF
TRBJ2-3	TRBV19	-	CASSIDRGLGSSTDTQYF
TRBJ2-5	TRBV7-7	TRBD2	CASSAPGLAGETQYF
TRBJ2-1	TRBV2	-	CASTGGEYNEQFF
TRBJ1-1	TRBV28	-	CASSFGGLNTEAFF
TRBJ2-7	TRBV2	TRBD2	CASTSAGGNLQYF
TRBJ2-1	TRBV5-1	TRBD2	CASSPLAGVRDEQFF
TRBJ2-5	TRBV9	-	CASSSLGRGVETQYF
TRBJ2-3	TRBV6-4	TRBD2	CASRDVAGDTDTQYF
TRBJ2-5	TRBV4-1	TRBD2	CASSSLAGGETQYF
TRBJ2-7	TRBV27	-	CASSLSELSGFYEQYF
TRBJ2-1	TRBV6-5	TRBD2	CASGGDLYNEQFF
TRBJ1-5	TRBV19	-	CASTSGRHQPQHF
TRBJ2-2	TRBV3-1/TRBV3-2	TRBD2	CASSHGTSGSTGELFF
TRBJ1-2	TRBV18	TRBD1	CASSPGWTGENPSF